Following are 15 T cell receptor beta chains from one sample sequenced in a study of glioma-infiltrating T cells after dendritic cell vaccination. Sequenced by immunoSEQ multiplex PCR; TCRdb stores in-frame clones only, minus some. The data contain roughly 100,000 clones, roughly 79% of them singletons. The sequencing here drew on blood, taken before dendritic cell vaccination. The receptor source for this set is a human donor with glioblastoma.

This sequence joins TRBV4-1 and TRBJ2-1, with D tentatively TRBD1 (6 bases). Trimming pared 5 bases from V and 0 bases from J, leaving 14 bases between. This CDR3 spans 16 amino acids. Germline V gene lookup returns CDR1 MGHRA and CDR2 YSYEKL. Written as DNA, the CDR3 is TGCGCCAGCAGCATTACAGGGACCCTCTCCTACAATGAGCAGTTCTTC. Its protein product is CASSITGTLSYNEQFF.

The chain's CDR3 is CASSYGGTGENTEAFF. Written as DNA, the CDR3 is TGTGCCAGCAGCTACGGCGGGACAGGGGAAAACACTGAAGCTTTCTTT. The chain links TRBV7-9 to TRBJ1-1, with 10 bases that match TRBD1. The V gene end was trimmed by 4 bases and the J gene end by 2 bases; junction bases not matched to a gene: 7. Germline loops: CDR1 SEHNR, CDR2 FQNEAQ (reference sequence). The CDR3 spans 16 residues.

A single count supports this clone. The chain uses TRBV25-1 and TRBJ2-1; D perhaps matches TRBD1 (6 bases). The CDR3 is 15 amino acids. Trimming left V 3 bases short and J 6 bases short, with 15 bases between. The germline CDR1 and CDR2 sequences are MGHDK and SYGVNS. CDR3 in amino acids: CASSDFRGAVNEQFF. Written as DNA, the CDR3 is TGTGCCAGCAGTGACTTCAGGGGCGCGGTCAATGAGCAGTTCTTC.

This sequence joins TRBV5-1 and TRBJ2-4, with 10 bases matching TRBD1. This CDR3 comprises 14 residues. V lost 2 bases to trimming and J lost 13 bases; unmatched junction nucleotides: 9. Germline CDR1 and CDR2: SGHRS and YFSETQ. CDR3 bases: TGCGCCAGCAGCTTCGGGACAGGGGAATTCTCCCAGTACTTC. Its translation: CASSFGTGEFSQYF.

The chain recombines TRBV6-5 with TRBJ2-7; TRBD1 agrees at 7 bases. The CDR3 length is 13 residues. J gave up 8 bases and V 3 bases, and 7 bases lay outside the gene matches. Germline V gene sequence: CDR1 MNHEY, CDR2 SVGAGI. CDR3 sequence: CASSYPGQEKQYF. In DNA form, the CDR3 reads TGTGCCAGCAGTTATCCCGGACAGGAGAAGCAGTACTTC.

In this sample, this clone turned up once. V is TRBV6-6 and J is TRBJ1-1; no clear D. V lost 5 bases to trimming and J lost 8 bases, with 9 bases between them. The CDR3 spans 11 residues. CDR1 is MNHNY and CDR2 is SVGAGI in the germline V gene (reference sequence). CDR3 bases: TGTGCCAGCAGTATCATGCAGGAAGCTTTCTTT. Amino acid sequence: CASSIMQEAFF.

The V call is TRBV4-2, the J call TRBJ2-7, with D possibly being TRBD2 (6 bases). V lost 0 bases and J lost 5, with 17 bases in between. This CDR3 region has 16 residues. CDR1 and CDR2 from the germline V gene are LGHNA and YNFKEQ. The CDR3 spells CASSQDLSSEVDEQYF. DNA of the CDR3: TGTGCCAGCAGCCAAGATTTATCTAGCGAGGTAGACGAGCAGTACTTC.

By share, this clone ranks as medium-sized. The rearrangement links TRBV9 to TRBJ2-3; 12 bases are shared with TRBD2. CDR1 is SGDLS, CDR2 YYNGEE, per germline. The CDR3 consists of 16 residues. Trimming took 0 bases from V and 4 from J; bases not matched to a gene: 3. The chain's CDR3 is CASSVGLAGGPDTQYF. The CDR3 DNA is TGTGCCAGCAGCGTAGGTCTAGCGGGGGGGCCAGATACGCAGTATTTT.

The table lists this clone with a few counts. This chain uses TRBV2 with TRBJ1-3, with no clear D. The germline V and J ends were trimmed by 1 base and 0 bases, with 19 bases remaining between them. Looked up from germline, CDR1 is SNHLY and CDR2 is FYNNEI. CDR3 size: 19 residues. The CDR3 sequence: CASSEEMAVVIRSGNTIYF. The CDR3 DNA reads TGTGCCAGCAGTGAAGAGATGGCAGTCGTTATTCGCTCTGGAAACACCATATATTTT.

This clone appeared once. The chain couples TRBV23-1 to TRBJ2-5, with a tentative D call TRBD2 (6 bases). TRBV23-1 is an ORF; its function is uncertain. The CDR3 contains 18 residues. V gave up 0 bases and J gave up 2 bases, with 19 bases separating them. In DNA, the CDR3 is TGCGCCAGCAGTCAATCGGGGGTAGGAGGGAGAAAACAAGAGACCCAGTACTTC. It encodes CASSQSGVGGRKQETQYF.

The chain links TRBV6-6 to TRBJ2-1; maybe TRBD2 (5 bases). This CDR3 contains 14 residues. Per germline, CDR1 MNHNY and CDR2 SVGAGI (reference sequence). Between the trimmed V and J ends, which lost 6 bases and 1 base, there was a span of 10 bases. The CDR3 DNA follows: TGTGCCAGCAGACGGGATCAGTCCTACAATGAGCAGTTCTTC. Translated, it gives CASRRDQSYNEQFF.

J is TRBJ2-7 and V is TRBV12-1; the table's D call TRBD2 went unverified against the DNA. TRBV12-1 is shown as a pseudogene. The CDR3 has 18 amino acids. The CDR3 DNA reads TGTGCCAGCAGCCTCCCTTTCTTGGGGGGACGGATTATCTACGAGCAGTACTTC. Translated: CASSLPFLGGRIIYEQYF.

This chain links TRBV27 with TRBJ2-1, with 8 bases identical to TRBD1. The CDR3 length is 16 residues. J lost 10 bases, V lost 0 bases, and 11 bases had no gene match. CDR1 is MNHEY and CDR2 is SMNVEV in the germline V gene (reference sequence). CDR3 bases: TGTGCCAGCAGTTTATCTAGGACAGGGTCCCAACAGGAGCAGTTCTTC. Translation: CASSLSRTGSQQEQFF.

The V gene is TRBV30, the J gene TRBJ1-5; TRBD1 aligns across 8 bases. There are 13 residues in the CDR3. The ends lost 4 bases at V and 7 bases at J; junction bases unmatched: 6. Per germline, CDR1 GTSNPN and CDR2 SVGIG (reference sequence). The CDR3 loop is CAWTTGVHQPQHF. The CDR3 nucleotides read TGTGCCTGGACGACAGGGGTTCACCAGCCCCAGCATTTT.

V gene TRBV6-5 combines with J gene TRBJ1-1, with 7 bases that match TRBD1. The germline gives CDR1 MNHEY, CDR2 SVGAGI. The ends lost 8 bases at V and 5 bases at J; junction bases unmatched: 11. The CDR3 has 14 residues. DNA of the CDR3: TGTGCCAGCCGCGACGACAGGGATCGGACTGAAGCTTTCTTT. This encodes CASRDDRDRTEAFF.